This T cell receptor beta chain emerged from a study of T cell responses to AZD1222 COVID-19 vaccine. With 5 bases removed from V and 6 bases from J, the gap between germline ends came to 5 bases. Per germline, CDR1 WSHSY and CDR2 SAAADI. The CDR3 totals 12 residues. Sequencing was performed with immunoSEQ multiplex PCR; in TCRdb, only in-frame clones are kept and a portion is missing. The sample has under 200,000 clones, around 93% seen once. This TCR was sampled from an adult in good health. This sequence joins TRBV10-2 and TRBJ1-6; D is unclear. Here the sequenced sample was peripheral blood, taken on day 0 of AZD1222 vaccination. The CDR3: CASSPSNSPLHF. As DNA, the CDR3 is TGCGCCAGCAGTCCCTCTAATTCACCCCTCCACTTT.